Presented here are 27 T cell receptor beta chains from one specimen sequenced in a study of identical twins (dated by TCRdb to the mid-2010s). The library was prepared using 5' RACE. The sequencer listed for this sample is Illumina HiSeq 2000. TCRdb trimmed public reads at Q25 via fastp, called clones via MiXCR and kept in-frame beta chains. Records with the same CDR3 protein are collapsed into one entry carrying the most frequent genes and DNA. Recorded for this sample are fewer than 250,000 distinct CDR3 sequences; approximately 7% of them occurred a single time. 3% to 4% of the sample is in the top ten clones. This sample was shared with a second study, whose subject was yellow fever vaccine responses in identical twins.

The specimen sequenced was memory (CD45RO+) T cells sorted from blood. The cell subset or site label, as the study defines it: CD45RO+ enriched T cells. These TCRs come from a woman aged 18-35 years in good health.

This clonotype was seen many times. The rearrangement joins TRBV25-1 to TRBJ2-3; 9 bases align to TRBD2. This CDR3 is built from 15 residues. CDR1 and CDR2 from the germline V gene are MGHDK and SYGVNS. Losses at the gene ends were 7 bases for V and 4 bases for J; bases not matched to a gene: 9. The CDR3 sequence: CASTQGGRAADTQYF. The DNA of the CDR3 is TGTGCCAGCACCCAAGGCGGGAGGGCCGCAGATACGCAGTATTTT.

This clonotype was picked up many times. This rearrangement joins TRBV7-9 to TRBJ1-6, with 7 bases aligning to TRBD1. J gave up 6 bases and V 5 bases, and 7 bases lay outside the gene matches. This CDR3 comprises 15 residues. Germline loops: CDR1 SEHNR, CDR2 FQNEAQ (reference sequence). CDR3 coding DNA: TGTGCCAGCAGCCCAACTGGGACAGTTAATTCACCCCTCCACTTT. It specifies CASSPTGTVNSPLHF.

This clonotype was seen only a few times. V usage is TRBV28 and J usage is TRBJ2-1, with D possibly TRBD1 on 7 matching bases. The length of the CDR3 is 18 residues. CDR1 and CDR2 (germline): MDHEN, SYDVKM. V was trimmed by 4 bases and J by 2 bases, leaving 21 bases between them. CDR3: CASSSHGGGRTTYNEQFF. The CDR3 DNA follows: TGTGCCAGCAGTTCCCACGGAGGGGGCAGGACAACCTACAATGAGCAGTTCTTC.

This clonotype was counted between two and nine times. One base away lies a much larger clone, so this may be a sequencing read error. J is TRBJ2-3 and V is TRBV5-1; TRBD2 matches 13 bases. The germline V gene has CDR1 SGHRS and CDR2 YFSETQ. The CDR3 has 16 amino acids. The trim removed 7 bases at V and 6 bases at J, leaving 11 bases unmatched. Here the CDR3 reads CASSGGTSGIPDTQYF. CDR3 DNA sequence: TGCGCCAGCTCCGGCGGGACTAGCGGGATCCCCGATACGCAGTATTTT. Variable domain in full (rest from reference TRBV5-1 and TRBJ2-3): KAGVTQTPRYLIKTRGQQVTLSCSPISGHRSVSWYQQTPGQGLQFLFEYFSETQRNKGNFPGRFSGRQFSNSRSEMNVSTLELGDSALYLCASSGGTSGIPDTQYFGPGTRLTVL.

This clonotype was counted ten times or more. The CDR3, as DNA: TGTGCCAGCCTTCGGGTGAGCTCCTACAATGAGCAGTTCTTC. Protein: CASLRVSSYNEQFF. The chain couples TRBV28 to TRBJ2-1; D gene ambiguous. V gave up 8 bases and J gave up 0 bases, with 11 bases separating them. This CDR3 spans 14 amino acids. Germline V lookup: CDR1 MDHEN, CDR2 SYDVKM.

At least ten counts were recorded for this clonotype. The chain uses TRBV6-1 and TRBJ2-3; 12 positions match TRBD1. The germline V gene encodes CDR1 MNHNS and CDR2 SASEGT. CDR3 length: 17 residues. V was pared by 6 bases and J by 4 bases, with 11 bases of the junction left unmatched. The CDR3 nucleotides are TGTGCCAGCAGACCGCTCACCGGGACAGGGGGCTCAGATACGCAGTATTTT. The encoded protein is CASRPLTGTGGSDTQYF.

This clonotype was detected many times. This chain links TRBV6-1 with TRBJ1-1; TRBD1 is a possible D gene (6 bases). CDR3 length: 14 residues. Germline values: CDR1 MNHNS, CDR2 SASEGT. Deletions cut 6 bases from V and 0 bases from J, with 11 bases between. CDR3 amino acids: CASSRGGMNTEAFF. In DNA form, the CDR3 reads TGTGCCAGCAGCCGAGGGGGGATGAACACTGAAGCTTTCTTT.

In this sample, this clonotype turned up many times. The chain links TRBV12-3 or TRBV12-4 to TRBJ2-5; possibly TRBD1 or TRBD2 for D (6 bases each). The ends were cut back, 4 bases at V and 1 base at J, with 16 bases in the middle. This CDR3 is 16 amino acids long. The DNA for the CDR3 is TGTGCCAGCAGTTCCAACGAGGGGGGAATCCAAGAGACCCAGTACTTC. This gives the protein CASSSNEGGIQETQYF.

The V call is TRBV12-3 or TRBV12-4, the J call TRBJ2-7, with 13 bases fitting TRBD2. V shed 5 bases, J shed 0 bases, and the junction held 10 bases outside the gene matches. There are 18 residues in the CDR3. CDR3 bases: TGTGCCAGCAGTCTCCGGACTAGCGGGAGAGCGAGCTCCTACGAGCAGTACTTC. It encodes CASSLRTSGRASSYEQYF.

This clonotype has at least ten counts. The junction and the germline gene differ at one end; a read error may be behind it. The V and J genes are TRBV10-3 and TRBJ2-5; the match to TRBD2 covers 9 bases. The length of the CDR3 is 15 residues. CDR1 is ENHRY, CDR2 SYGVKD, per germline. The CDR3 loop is CATSHNSGSVETQYF. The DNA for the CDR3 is TGTGCCACCAGTCACAATAGCGGGAGTGTGGAGACCCAGTACTTC.

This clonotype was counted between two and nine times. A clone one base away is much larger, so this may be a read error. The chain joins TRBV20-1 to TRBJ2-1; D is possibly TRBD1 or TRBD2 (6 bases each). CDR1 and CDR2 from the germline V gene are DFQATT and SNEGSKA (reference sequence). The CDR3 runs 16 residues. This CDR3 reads CCARKSPPGARNEQFF. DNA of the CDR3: TGCTGTGCTAGAAAGTCCCCACCGGGGGCACGGAATGAGCAGTTCTTC.

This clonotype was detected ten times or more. The CDR3 sequence is CAISESHGQGGREQYF. Written as DNA, the CDR3 is TGTGCCATCAGTGAGTCTCACGGACAGGGGGGTCGCGAGCAGTACTTC. V gene TRBV10-3 combines with J gene TRBJ2-7; 10 bases align to TRBD1. CDR1 is ENHRY, CDR2 SYGVKD, per germline. The CDR3 is 16 amino acids. J gave up 6 bases and V 0 bases, and 8 bases lay outside the gene matches.

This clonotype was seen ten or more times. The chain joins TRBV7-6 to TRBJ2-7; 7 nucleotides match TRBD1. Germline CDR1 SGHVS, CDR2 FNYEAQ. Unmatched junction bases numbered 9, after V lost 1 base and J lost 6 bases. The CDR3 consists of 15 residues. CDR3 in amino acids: CASSLGPQGVSEQYV. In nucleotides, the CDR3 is TGTGCCAGCAGCTTAGGCCCCCAGGGGGTCTCCGAGCAGTACGTC.

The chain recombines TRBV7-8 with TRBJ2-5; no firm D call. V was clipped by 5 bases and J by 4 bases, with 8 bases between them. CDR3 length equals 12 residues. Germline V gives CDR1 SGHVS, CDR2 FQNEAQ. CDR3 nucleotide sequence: TGTGCCAGCAGCCGAGCGTTAGAGACCCAGTACTTC. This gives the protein CASSRALETQYF.

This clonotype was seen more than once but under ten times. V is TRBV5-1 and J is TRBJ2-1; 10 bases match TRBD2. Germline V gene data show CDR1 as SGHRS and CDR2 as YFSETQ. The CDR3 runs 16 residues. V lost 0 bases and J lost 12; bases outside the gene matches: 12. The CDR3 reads CASSLALAGDTMMQFF. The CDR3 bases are TGCGCCAGCAGCTTGGCCCTAGCGGGGGATACAATGATGCAGTTCTTC.

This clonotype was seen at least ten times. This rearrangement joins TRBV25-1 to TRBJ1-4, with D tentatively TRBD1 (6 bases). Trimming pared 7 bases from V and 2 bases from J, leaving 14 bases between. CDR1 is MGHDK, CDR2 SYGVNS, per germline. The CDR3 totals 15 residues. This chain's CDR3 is CASMGRTATNEKLFF. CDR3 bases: TGTGCCAGCATGGGCAGGACAGCTACTAATGAAAAACTGTTTTTT.

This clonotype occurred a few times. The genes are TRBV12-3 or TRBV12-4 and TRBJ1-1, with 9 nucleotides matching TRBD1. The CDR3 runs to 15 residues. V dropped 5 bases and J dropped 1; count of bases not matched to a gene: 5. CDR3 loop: CASSALQGANTEAFF. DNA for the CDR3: TGTGCCAGCAGTGCCTTACAGGGGGCGAACACTGAAGCTTTCTTT.

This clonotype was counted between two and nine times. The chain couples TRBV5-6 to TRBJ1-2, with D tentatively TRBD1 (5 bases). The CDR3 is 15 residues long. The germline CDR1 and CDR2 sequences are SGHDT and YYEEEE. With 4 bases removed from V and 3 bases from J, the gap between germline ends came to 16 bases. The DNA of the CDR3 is TGTGCCAGCAGCCTGCCCGGGACGGCTGACTATGGCTACACCTTC. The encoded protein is CASSLPGTADYGYTF.

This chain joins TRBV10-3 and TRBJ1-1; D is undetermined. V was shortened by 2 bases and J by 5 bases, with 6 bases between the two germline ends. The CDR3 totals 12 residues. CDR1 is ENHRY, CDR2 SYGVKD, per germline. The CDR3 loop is CAISEVGTEAFF. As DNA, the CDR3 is TGTGCCATCAGTGAGGTAGGGACTGAAGCTTTCTTT.

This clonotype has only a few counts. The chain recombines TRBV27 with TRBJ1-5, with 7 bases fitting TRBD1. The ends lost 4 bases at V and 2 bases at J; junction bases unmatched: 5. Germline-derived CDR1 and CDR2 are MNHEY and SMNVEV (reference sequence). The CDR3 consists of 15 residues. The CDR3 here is CASSSKGAGNQPQHF. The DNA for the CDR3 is TGTGCCAGCAGTTCTAAGGGGGCTGGCAATCAGCCCCAGCATTTT.

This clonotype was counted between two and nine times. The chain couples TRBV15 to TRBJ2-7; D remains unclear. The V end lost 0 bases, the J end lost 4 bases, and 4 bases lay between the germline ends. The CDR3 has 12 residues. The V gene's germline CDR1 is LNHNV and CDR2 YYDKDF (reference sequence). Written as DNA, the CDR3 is TGTGCCACCAGCAGAGATCTTTACGAGCAGTACTTC. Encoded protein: CATSRDLYEQYF. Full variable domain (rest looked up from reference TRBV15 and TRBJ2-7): DAMVIQNPRYQVTQFGKPVTLSCSQTLNHNVMYWYQQKSSQAPKLLFHYYDKDFNNEADTPDNFQSRRPNTSFCFLDIRSPGLGDTAMYLCATSRDLYEQYFGPGTRLTVT.

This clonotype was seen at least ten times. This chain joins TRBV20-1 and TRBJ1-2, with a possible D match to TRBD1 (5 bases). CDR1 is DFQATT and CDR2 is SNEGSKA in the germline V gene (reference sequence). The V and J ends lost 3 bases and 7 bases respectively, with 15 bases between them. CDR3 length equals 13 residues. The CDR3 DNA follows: TGCAGTGCTAGTAACCAGGGTCGAGGTGGCTACACCTTC. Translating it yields CSASNQGRGGYTF.

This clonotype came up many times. CDR3 loop: CSVAQLQGYNEQFF. In DNA form, the CDR3 reads TGCAGCGTTGCCCAACTACAGGGATACAATGAGCAGTTCTTC. J is TRBJ2-1 and V is TRBV29-1, with D tentatively TRBD1 (6 bases). This CDR3 has 14 amino acids. Germline V lookup: CDR1 SQVTM, CDR2 ANQGSEA. V lost 4 bases and J 4 bases, leaving 14 bases between the germline ends.

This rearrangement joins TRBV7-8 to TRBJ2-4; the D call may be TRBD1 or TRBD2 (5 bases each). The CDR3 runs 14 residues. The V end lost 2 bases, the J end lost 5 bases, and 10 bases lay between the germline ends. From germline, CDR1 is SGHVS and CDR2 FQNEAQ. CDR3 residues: CASSLWGFENIQYF. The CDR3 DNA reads TGTGCCAGCAGCTTATGGGGGTTTGAAAACATTCAGTACTTC.

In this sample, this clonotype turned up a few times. As DNA, the CDR3 is TGTGCCAGCAGGAGTAGCGGGATCGATACGCAGTATTTT. Translation: CASRSSGIDTQYF. The rearrangement joins TRBV28 to TRBJ2-3, with 8 bases lining up with TRBD2. Germline assignment: CDR1 MDHEN and CDR2 SYDVKM. This CDR3 spans 13 amino acids. The V gene end was trimmed by 6 bases and the J gene end by 6 bases; junction bases not matched to a gene: 5.

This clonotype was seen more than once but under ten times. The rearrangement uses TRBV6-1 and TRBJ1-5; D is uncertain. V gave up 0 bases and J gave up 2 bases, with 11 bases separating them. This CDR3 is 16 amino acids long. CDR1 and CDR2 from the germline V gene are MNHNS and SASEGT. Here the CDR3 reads CASSEASGYGNQPQHF. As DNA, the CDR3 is TGTGCCAGCAGTGAAGCTTCCGGGTACGGCAATCAGCCCCAGCATTTT.

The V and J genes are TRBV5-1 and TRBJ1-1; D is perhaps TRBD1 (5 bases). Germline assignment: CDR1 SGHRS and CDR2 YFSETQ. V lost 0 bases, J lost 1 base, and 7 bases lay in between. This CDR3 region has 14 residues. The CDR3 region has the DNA TGCGCCAGCAGCTTGGACGGACAGAACACTGAAGCTTTCTTT. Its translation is CASSLDGQNTEAFF.